A single sample gave rise to the 15 T cell receptor beta chains below, sequenced in a study of control samples from healthy donors and cancer patients (TCRdb year 2020). Preparation of the library involved the immunoSEQ multiplex PCR assay. TCRdb limited this immuneACCESS table to in-frame rearrangements with V and J called. A share of clones is missing; checked studies link under half to unresolved V genes, and the rest is unexplained. This sample has 46,000 or so clones in its table, and over 90% of those were observed once. The ten most abundant clones make up roughly a quarter of the sample. The sequenced sample consisted of PBMCs. Source of these receptors: a woman in her 50s with head and neck cancer.

V gene TRBV5-6 combines with J gene TRBJ1-1; the D is unclear. The germline CDR1 and CDR2 sequences are SGHDT and YYEEEE. Deletions cut 0 bases from V and 6 bases from J, with 3 bases between. The CDR3 extends over 11 amino acids. The CDR3 here is CASSLAAEAFF. In DNA, the CDR3 is TGTGCCAGCAGCTTGGCGGCTGAAGCTTTCTTT.

V gene TRBV5-1 combines with J gene TRBJ2-1; D is unclear. CDR1 is SGHRS, CDR2 YFSETQ, per germline. There are 15 residues in the CDR3. V lost 1 base to trimming and J lost 8 bases, with 16 bases between them. CDR3 in DNA: TGCGCCAGCAGCTTGAGGCACCTTTTCAACGATGAGCAGTTCTTC. Translation gives CASSLRHLFNDEQFF.

This clone has just one count. This chain links TRBV19 with TRBJ2-7, with 10 bases that match TRBD1. There are 16 residues in the CDR3. V trimming: 2 bases; J trimming: 2 bases; junction bases outside the gene matches: 6. The germline V gene has CDR1 LNHDA and CDR2 SQIVND (reference sequence). The CDR3 DNA reads as TGTGCCAGTAGTATACGGGGGACAGGGGCCCCCTACGAGCAGTACTTC. Its translation: CASSIRGTGAPYEQYF.

The CDR3 DNA is TGCGCCAGCAGCTTGAGCTCGGGGGTTCCAAAGCAGTTCTTC. It yields the protein CASSLSSGVPKQFF. The gene calls are TRBV5-1 and TRBJ2-1; weak D call: TRBD2 (6 bases). The CDR3 runs 14 residues. CDR1 SGHRS and CDR2 YFSETQ come from the germline V gene. The V gene lost 1 base and the J gene lost 11 bases, with 16 bases spanning the gap.

The chain uses TRBV4-3 and TRBJ2-1; D call uncertain. V gave up 1 base and J gave up 9 bases, with 16 bases separating them. The CDR3 totals 15 residues. CDR1 LGHNA and CDR2 YSLEER come from the germline V gene. The chain's CDR3 is CASSQGPNLRSEQFF. The CDR3, as DNA: TGCGCCAGCAGCCAAGGGCCAAATCTCAGGAGTGAGCAGTTCTTC.

This clone was observed once. The genes are TRBV18 and TRBJ1-1; D is uncertain. Trimming shortened V by 3 bases and J by 1 base, and 9 bases separated the two germline ends. Per the germline V gene, CDR1 is KGHSH and CDR2 is LQKENI. This CDR3 comprises 14 residues. CDR3 sequence reads: CASSPVPGNTEAFF. CDR3 nucleotides: TGTGCCAGCTCACCGGTTCCAGGGAACACTGAAGCTTTCTTT.

The chain uses TRBV7-6 and TRBJ1-4; no reliable D call. From germline, CDR1 is SGHVS and CDR2 FNYEAQ. Trimming left V 5 bases short and J 3 bases short, with 13 bases between. CDR3 length equals 15 residues. The chain's CDR3 is CASSIIPGANEKLFF. The CDR3 bases are TGTGCCAGCAGCATAATACCCGGGGCTAATGAAAAACTGTTTTTT.

The genes are TRBV11-2 and TRBJ2-7; 7 bases are a match to TRBD2. CDR1 is SGHAT, CDR2 FQNNGV, per germline. Trimming at V came to 0 bases and at J to 2 bases, leaving 7 bases not matched to a gene. The CDR3 has 16 amino acids. The CDR3 region is CASSLDRLAVTYEQYF. The CDR3 DNA reads as TGTGCCAGCAGCTTAGATCGGCTAGCGGTAACCTACGAGCAGTACTTC.

This chain joins TRBV27 and TRBJ1-3; no definite D call. The CDR3 extends over 15 amino acids. Germline lookup yields CDR1 MNHEY and CDR2 SMNVEV (reference sequence). V was pared by 8 bases and J by 4 bases, with 18 bases between. The CDR3 bases are TGTGCCAGCCGCCCACTCGGTCCTGCGGGAAACACCATATATTTT. This encodes CASRPLGPAGNTIYF.

V gene TRBV5-6 combines with J gene TRBJ2-7, with D possibly being TRBD1 or TRBD2 (5 bases each). Germline assignment: CDR1 SGHDT and CDR2 YYEEEE. The V gene lost 2 bases and the J gene lost 1 base, with 10 bases spanning the gap. The CDR3 has 14 residues. CDR3 bases: TGTGCCAGCAGCTTCGAATGGGGGTCCTACGAGCAGTACTTC. The encoded protein is CASSFEWGSYEQYF.

The chain carries TRBV9 and TRBJ2-1; D is uncertain. CDR1 SGDLS and CDR2 YYNGEE come from the germline V gene. Between the trimmed V and J ends, which lost 2 bases and 0 bases, there was a span of 9 bases. This CDR3 is built from 15 residues. CDR3 sequence reads: CASSVRGSSYNEQFF. The CDR3 DNA reads TGTGCCAGCAGCGTGAGAGGTAGCTCCTACAATGAGCAGTTCTTC.

This chain joins TRBV2 and TRBJ1-2; D not resolved. The CDR3 has 14 amino acids. Germline CDR1 is SNHLY and CDR2 is FYNNEI. Deletions cut 1 base from V and 1 base from J, with 7 bases between. This chain's CDR3 is CASSEEQINYGYTF. The CDR3 bases are TGTGCCAGCAGTGAAGAACAGATTAACTATGGCTACACCTTC.

The chain has TRBV3-1 (or the pseudogene TRBV3-2) and TRBJ1-6; 7 bases are a match to TRBD1. The V gene end was trimmed by 1 base and the J gene end by 14 bases; junction bases not matched to a gene: 5. From germline, CDR1 is LGHDT and CDR2 YNNKEL (reference sequence). This CDR3 region has 13 residues. CDR3 in DNA: TGTGCCAGCAGCCAAGCAACAGGGGACTCCCTCCACTTT. Translating it yields CASSQATGDSLHF.

The gene calls are TRBV2 and TRBJ1-5, with unresolved D. Germline V gene data show CDR1 as SNHLY and CDR2 as FYNNEI. Trimming pared 4 bases from V and 5 bases from J, leaving 9 bases between. The CDR3 is 13 residues long. CDR3 in DNA: TGTGCCAGCAGTGGGTCGGCTTATCAGCCCCAGCATTTT. As protein: CASSGSAYQPQHF.

The rearrangement uses TRBV4-2 and TRBJ2-5; the match to TRBD1 covers 8 bases. Germline V gives CDR1 LGHNA, CDR2 YNFKEQ. V lost 3 bases to trimming and J lost 3 bases; unmatched junction nucleotides: 12. The CDR3 spans 17 residues. The CDR3 loop is CASSHSAPGQDKETQYF. The CDR3, as DNA: TGTGCCAGCAGCCATTCCGCCCCGGGACAGGATAAAGAGACCCAGTACTTC.